The sample holds one count of the clone carrying this TCR beta chain. Its matching antigen is unknown. Stated time point: patch test 1, 2 weeks after DPC sensitization. Treatment here: therapeutic diphenylcyclopropenone sensitization with weekly scalp DPC. With 10 bases removed from V and 2 bases from J, the gap between germline ends came to 14 bases. CDR3 size: 13 residues. Germline CDR1 is SGHTA and CDR2 is FQGNSA. These data are taken from a study of human T cells and chemical hapten exposure. Study summary: Patients, predominantly female, presented with alopecia areata, totalis or universalis.

The library put unique molecular identifiers onto individual cDNA molecules. From the RACE reads, TCRdb called clonotypes with MiXCR, one entry per CDR3 protein. The sample yields approximately 100,000 distinct CDR3 sequences, approximately 9.9% seen once. Study-level points and caveats: TCRs at high frequency, those above 1 in 1000, did not change with DPC sensitization.

The source material was whole blood, sampled in connection with sensitization to the hapten diphenylcyclopropenone (DPC). The receptor's source is a woman aged 40 to 49 with alopecia areata. Some clones in this sample may be carry-over from other donors' samples. The rearrangement uses TRBV7-2 and TRBJ2-5; D is unresolved. CDR3 residues: CATRRSTQETQYF. In DNA, the CDR3 is TGTGCCACTCGCCGCTCAACTCAAGAGACCCAGTACTTC.